One and the same sample provided the 20 T cell receptor beta chains below, sequenced in a study of OX40 agonist ivuxolimab in advanced cancers. Method: immunoSEQ multiplex PCR; TCRdb's copy keeps in-frame clones and lacks some. The sample has tens of thousands of clones, around 90% seen once; the top ten hold 2.6%. The material sequenced was CD4+ or CD8+ T cells sorted from blood, taken in a trial of the OX40 agonist ivuxolimab. The receptors stem from an adult with an advanced solid tumor such as melanoma, head and neck, liver or kidney cancer.

This clone was detected once. Germline is not matched at one junction end, which may reflect a read error. The chain links TRBV7-7 to TRBJ2-2; TRBD2 matches at 10 bases. The CDR3 contains 17 residues. CDR1 is SSHAT and CDR2 is FNYEAQ in the germline V gene (reference sequence). The CDR3 nucleotides are TGTGCTAGCAGCTTAGCGGGAGGCCTGATGAACACCGGGGAGCTGTTTTTT. Translation gives CASSLAGGLMNTGELFF.

This clone was counted once. The chain couples TRBV9 to TRBJ2-2, with 10 positions matching TRBD2. This CDR3 comprises 16 residues. J was trimmed by 3 bases and V by 4 bases; bases with no gene match: 6. The germline V gene has CDR1 SGDLS and CDR2 YYNGEE. For the CDR3, the DNA is TGTGCCAGCAGCCTCGGACTAGCGGAGGACACCGGGGAGCTGTTTTTT. Translated: CASSLGLAEDTGELFF. The variable domain in full, with the rest retrieved from reference TRBV9 and TRBJ2-2, is DSGVTQTPKHLITATGQRVTLRCSPRSGDLSVYWYQQSLDQGLQFLIQYYNGEERAKGNILERFSAQQFPDLHSELNLSSLELGDSALYFCASSLGLAEDTGELFFGEGSRLTVL.

This clone was found once. The rearrangement uses TRBV28 and TRBJ2-2; the D call may be TRBD1 or TRBD2 (5 bases each). The CDR3 has 15 amino acids. The germline CDR1 and CDR2 sequences are MDHEN and SYDVKM. V lost 7 bases, J lost 2 bases, and 14 bases lay in between. The CDR3 loop is CASKGEAANTGELFF. The CDR3 nucleotides read TGTGCCAGCAAAGGGGAAGCGGCCAACACCGGGGAGCTGTTTTTT.

This chain connects TRBV10-3 to TRBJ1-1, with D perhaps matching TRBD1 (5 bases). CDR3 length equals 16 residues. Looked up from germline, CDR1 is ENHRY and CDR2 is SYGVKD. The V and J ends lost 6 bases and 3 bases respectively, with 20 bases between them. The CDR3 here is CAISRAGGRGDTEAFF. In DNA form, the CDR3 reads TGTGCCATCAGCCGAGCGGGGGGTAGAGGGGACACTGAAGCTTTCTTT.

V usage is TRBV6-5 and J usage is TRBJ2-4; D ambiguous. The CDR3 totals 13 residues. Trimming took off 2 bases at V and 6 bases at J, with 8 bases between the two ends. Germline V lookup: CDR1 MNHEY, CDR2 SVGAGI. CDR3 amino acids: CASSYPGLNIQYF. In DNA, the CDR3 is TGTGCCAGCAGTTACCCCGGTCTAAACATTCAGTACTTC.

The gene calls are TRBV18 and TRBJ2-5; a possible D gene is TRBD2 (5 bases). In germline, CDR1 is KGHSH, CDR2 LQKENI. The CDR3 has 15 residues. Trimming took off 0 bases at V and 2 bases at J, with 10 bases between the two ends. CDR3 region: CASSPPNSDQETQYF. The CDR3, as DNA: TGTGCCAGCTCACCACCGAATAGCGATCAAGAGACCCAGTACTTC. Full variable domain (missing parts from reference TRBV18 and TRBJ2-5): NAGVMQNPRHLVRRRGQEARLRCSPMKGHSHVYWYRQLPEEGLKFMVYLQKENIIDESGMPKERFSAEFPKEGPSILRIQQVVRGDSAAYFCASSPPNSDQETQYFGPGTRLLVL.

The chain joins TRBV21-1 to TRBJ2-7; the table's D call TRBD1 went unverified against the DNA. TRBV21-1 is described as a pseudogene. The CDR3 is 13 residues long. CDR3 amino acids: CASSSTGDLEQYF. The CDR3 DNA reads TGTGCCAGCAGCAGTACAGGGGATCTGGAGCAGTACTTC.

This clone came up a few times. The chain uses TRBV5-3 and TRBJ2-5, with D perhaps matching TRBD1 or TRBD2 (5 bases each). TRBV5-3 is reported as an ORF; its role is uncertain. This CDR3 has 13 residues. V lost 4 bases to trimming and J lost 9 bases, with 16 bases between them. The CDR3 spells CARSRDHSWSQYF. In DNA, the CDR3 is TGTGCCAGAAGCCGGGACCACAGCTGGTCCCAGTACTTC.

The chain couples TRBV27 to TRBJ2-2; TRBD1 is a possible D gene (5 bases). This CDR3 region has 15 residues. V gave up 10 bases and J gave up 1 base, with 16 bases separating them. CDR1 is MNHEY and CDR2 is SMNVEV in the germline V gene (reference sequence). The CDR3 region has the DNA TGTGCCATCAAGAAGGGGTTTGGGAACACCGGGGAGCTGTTTTTT. The encoded protein is CAIKKGFGNTGELFF.

The table lists this clone with a count of one. This rearrangement joins TRBV28 to TRBJ1-4; D perhaps matches TRBD1 (6 bases). The CDR3 has 15 amino acids. Between the trimmed V and J ends, which lost 6 bases and 1 base, there was a span of 12 bases. Germline CDR1 reads MDHEN; CDR2 reads SYDVKM. As DNA, the CDR3 is TGTGCCAGCAGCCCCGCAGGGGTAACTAATGAAAAACTGTTTTTT. Translation gives CASSPAGVTNEKLFF.

A single count supports this clone. The genes are TRBV2 and TRBJ1-5; 9 nucleotides agree with TRBD1. The germline V gene encodes CDR1 SNHLY and CDR2 FYNNEI. The CDR3 covers 15 residues. V gave up 6 bases and J gave up 2 bases; unmatched junction bases: 5. The DNA of the CDR3 is TGTGCCAGCAGAGGGACAGGGACGGGCAATCAGCCCCAGCATTTT. As protein: CASRGTGTGNQPQHF. Full variable domain (outside the CDR3, taken from reference TRBV2 and TRBJ1-5): EPEVTQTPSHQVTQMGQEVILRCVPISNHLYFYWYRQILGQKVEFLVSFYNNEISEKSEIFDDQFSVERPDGSNFTLKIRSTKLEDSAMYFCASRGTGTGNQPQHFGDGTRLSIL.

The V and J genes are TRBV28 and TRBJ1-3; D not certain. The germline V and J ends were trimmed by 6 bases and 3 bases, with 15 bases remaining between them. Germline V gives CDR1 MDHEN, CDR2 SYDVKM. The CDR3 runs to 15 residues. The CDR3 nucleotides are TGTGCCAGCAGATCGGGAGACCTAAGTGGAAACACCATATATTTT. Translation: CASRSGDLSGNTIYF.

This clone has just one count. The chain recombines TRBV19 with TRBJ2-2, with a possible D match to TRBD2 (7 bases). V shed 7 bases and J shed 6 bases, with 21 bases lying between them. The CDR3 length is 16 residues. The germline V gene encodes CDR1 LNHDA and CDR2 SQIVND (reference sequence). This CDR3 is CASNQGGRALSGELFF. In DNA, the CDR3 is TGTGCCAGTAACCAAGGGGGGAGGGCCCTTTCCGGGGAGCTGTTTTTT. Using reference TRBV19 and TRBJ2-2 for the parts outside the CDR3, the full variable domain is DGGITQSPKYLFRKEGQNVTLSCEQNLNHDAMYWYRQDPGQGLRLIYYSQIVNDFQKGDIAEGYSVSREKKESFPLTVTSAQKNPTAFYLCASNQGGRALSGELFFGEGSRLTVL.

The rearrangement joins TRBV19 to TRBJ2-1; TRBD2 might be the D (5 bases). This CDR3 contains 14 residues. Trimming pared 1 base from V and 6 bases from J, leaving 10 bases between. CDR1 is LNHDA, CDR2 SQIVND, per germline (reference sequence). The CDR3 DNA reads TGTGCCAGTAGTATAGGTGGGAGTGGCAATGAGCAGTTCTTC. Its protein is CASSIGGSGNEQFF.

The chain recombines TRBV19 with TRBJ2-3, with D perhaps TRBD2 (7 bases). This CDR3 spans 15 amino acids. Germline loops: CDR1 LNHDA, CDR2 SQIVND (reference sequence). V dropped 3 bases and J dropped 0 bases, with 10 bases sitting between them. The CDR3 DNA reads as TGTGCCAGTAGTATGCGGGGGCATAGCACAGATACGCAGTATTTT. This translates into CASSMRGHSTDTQYF.

The chain couples TRBV28 to TRBJ1-2, with D possibly being TRBD1 (6 bases). This CDR3 comprises 13 residues. V was cut by 6 bases and J by 7 bases, with 15 bases left in between. Looked up from germline, CDR1 is MDHEN and CDR2 is SYDVKM. CDR3 protein: CASRVTTGAGYTF. The CDR3 region has the DNA TGTGCCAGCAGGGTGACGACAGGTGCTGGCTACACCTTC.

This rearrangement joins TRBV5-1 to TRBJ1-2, with D unclear. Per germline, CDR1 SGHRS and CDR2 YFSETQ. The CDR3 runs to 14 residues. Between the trimmed V and J ends, which lost 0 bases and 5 bases, there was a span of 11 bases. CDR3 amino acids: CASSLEGPEYGYTF. The DNA of the CDR3 is TGCGCCAGCAGCTTGGAGGGTCCGGAGTATGGCTACACCTTC.

This chain uses TRBV27 with TRBJ2-7; possible D gene TRBD1, 5 bases. The CDR3 covers 13 residues. Trimming shortened V by 5 bases and J by 0 bases, and 8 bases separated the two germline ends. Germline lookup yields CDR1 MNHEY and CDR2 SMNVEV (reference sequence). CDR3 residues: CASSRQSSYEQYF. CDR3 DNA sequence: TGTGCCAGCAGTCGACAGAGCTCCTACGAGCAGTACTTC.

On this clone: The junction departs from germline at one end; a sequencing error may be responsible. The chain has TRBV11-2 and TRBJ2-7, with D unresolved. CDR1 is SGHAT, CDR2 FQNNGV, per germline. This CDR3 region has 13 residues. As DNA, the CDR3 is TGTGCCACTTCCTTTTCGGGCTACTACGGGCAGTACTTC. The encoded protein is CATSFSGYYGQYF.

Turning to this clone: Other DNA sequences in the sample encode the same CDR3. The genes are TRBV6-1 and TRBJ1-2; D call uncertain. The V gene's germline CDR1 is MNHNS and CDR2 SASEGT. The germline V and J ends were trimmed by 1 base and 4 bases, with 10 bases remaining between them. The CDR3 has 14 residues. The DNA of the CDR3 is TGTGCCAGCAGTGAAGGTGGCAGGCTCTATGGCTACACCTTC. Protein product: CASSEGGRLYGYTF.